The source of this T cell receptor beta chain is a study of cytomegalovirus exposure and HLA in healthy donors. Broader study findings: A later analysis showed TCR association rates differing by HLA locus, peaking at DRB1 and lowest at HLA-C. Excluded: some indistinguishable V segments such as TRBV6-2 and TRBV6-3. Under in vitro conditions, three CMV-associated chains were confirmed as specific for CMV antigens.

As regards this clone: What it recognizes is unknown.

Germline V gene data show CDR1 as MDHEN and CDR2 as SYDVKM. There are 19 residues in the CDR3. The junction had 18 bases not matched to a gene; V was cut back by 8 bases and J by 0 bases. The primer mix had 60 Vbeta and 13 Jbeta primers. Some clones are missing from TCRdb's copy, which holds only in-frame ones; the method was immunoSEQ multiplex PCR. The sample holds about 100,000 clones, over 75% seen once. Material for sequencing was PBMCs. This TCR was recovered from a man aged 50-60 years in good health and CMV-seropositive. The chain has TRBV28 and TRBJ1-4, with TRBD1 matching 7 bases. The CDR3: CASRLGVFRGDATNEKLFF. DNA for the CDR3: TGTGCCAGCCGACTTGGGGTTTTCAGGGGGGACGCAACTAATGAAAAACTGTTTTTT. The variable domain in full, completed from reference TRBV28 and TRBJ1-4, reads DVKVTQSSRYLVKRTGEKVFLECVQDMDHENMFWYRQDPGLGLRLIYFSYDVKMKEKGDIPEGYSVSREKKERFSLILESASTNQTSMYLCASRLGVFRGDATNEKLFFGSGTQLSVL.